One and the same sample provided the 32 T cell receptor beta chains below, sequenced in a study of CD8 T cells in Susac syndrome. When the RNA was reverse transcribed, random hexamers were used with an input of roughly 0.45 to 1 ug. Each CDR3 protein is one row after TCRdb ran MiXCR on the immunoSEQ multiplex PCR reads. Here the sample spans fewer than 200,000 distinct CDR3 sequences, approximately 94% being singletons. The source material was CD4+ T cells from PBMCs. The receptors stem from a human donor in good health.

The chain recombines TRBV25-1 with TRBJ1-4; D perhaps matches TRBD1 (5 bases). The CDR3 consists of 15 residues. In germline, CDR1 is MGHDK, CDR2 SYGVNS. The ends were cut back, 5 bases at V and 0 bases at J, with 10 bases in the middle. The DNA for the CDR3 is TGTGCCAGCAGTTCAGCAGGGCCAACTAATGAAAAACTGTTTTTT. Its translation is CASSSAGPTNEKLFF.

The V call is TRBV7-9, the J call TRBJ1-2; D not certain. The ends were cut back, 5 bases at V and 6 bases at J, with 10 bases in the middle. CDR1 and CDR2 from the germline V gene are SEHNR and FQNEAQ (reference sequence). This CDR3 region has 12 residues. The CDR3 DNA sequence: TGTGCCAGCAGCCCCCGGACCCATGGCTACACCTTC. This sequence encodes CASSPRTHGYTF.

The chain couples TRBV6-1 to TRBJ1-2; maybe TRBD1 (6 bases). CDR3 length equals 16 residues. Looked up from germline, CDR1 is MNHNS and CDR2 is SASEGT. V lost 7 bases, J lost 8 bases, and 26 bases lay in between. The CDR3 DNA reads TGTGCCAGCAATAGAAGACAGGAGGGCGGAGTTCTGGGCTACACCTTC. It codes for CASNRRQEGGVLGYTF.

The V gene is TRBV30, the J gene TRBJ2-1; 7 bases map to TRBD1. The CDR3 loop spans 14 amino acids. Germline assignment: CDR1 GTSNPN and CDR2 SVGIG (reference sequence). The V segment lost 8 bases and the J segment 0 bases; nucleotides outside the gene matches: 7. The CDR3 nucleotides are TGTGCCGGAAAGACAGGGATCTCCTACAATGAGCAGTTCTTC. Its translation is CAGKTGISYNEQFF.

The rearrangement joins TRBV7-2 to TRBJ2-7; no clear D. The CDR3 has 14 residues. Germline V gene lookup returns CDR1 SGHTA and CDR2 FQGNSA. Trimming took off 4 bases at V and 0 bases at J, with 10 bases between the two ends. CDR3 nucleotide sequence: TGTGCCAGCAGCTCCCGCCTCAACTCCTACGAGCAGTACTTC. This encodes CASSSRLNSYEQYF.

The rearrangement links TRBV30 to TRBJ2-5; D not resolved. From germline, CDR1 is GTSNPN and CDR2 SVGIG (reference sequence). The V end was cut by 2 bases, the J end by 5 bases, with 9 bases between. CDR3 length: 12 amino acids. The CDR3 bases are TGTGCCTGGAGTCCCAAAAGGGAGACCCAGTACTTC. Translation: CAWSPKRETQYF.

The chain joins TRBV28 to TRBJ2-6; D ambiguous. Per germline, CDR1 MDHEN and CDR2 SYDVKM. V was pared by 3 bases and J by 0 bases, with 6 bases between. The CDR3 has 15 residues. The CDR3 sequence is CASSFVSSGANVLTF. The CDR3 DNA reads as TGTGCCAGCAGTTTCGTGAGCTCTGGGGCCAACGTCCTGACTTTC.

CDR3 DNA sequence: TGTGCCACCAGCAGAGTAGCGAACACCGGGGAGCTGTTTTTT. Translating it yields CATSRVANTGELFF. This chain links TRBV15 with TRBJ2-2; no clear D. V was shortened by 1 base and J by 0 bases, with 3 bases between the two germline ends. Germline CDR1 and CDR2: LNHNV and YYDKDF (reference sequence). The CDR3 is made up of 14 amino acids.

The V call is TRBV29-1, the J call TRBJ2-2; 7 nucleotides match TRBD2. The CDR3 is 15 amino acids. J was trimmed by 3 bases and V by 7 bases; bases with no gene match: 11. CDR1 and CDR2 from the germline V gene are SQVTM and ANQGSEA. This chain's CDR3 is CSAPGEGTYTGELFF. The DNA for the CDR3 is TGCAGCGCCCCGGGGGAGGGGACCTACACCGGGGAGCTGTTTTTT.

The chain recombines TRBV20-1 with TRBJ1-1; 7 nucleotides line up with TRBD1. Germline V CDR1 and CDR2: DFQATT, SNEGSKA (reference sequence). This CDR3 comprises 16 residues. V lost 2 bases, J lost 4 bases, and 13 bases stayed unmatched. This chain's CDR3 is CSARLQTGWPPTEAFF. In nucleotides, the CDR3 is TGCAGTGCTAGACTCCAGACAGGGTGGCCTCCCACTGAAGCTTTCTTT.

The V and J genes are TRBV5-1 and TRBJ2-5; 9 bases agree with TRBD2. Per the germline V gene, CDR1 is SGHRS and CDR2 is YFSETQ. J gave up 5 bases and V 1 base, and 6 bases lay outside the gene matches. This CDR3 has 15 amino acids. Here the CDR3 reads CASSLIAGARETQYF. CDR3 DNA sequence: TGCGCCAGCAGCTTGATAGCGGGAGCGAGGGAGACCCAGTACTTC.

The CDR3 bases are TGCAGTGCTAGCCAGGGCGTGTTGGGAGGGGCCAACGTCCTGACTTTC. Residues: CSASQGVLGGANVLTF. The V and J genes are TRBV20-1 and TRBJ2-6; possibly TRBD1 for D (5 bases). V was shortened by 3 bases and J by 4 bases, with 16 bases between the two germline ends. Germline V gene data show CDR1 as DFQATT and CDR2 as SNEGSKA (reference sequence). The CDR3 loop spans 16 amino acids.

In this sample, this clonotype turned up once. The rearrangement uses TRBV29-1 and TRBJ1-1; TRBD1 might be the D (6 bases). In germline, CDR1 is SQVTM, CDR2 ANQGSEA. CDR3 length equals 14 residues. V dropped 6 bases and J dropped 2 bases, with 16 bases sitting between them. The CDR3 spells CSVAGQNPNTEAFF. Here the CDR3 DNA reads TGCAGCGTCGCCGGACAGAACCCTAACACTGAAGCTTTCTTT.

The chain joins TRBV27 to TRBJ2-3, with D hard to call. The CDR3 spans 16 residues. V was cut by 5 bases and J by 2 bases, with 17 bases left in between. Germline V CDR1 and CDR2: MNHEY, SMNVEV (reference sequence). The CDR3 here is CASSHVYTGATDTQYF. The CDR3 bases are TGTGCCAGCAGTCACGTATACACCGGAGCCACAGATACGCAGTATTTT.

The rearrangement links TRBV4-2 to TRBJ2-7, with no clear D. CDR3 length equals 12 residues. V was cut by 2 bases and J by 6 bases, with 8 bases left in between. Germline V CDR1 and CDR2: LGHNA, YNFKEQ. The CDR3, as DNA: TGTGCCAGCAGCCAAACGTCTATCGAGCAGTACTTC. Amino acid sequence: CASSQTSIEQYF.

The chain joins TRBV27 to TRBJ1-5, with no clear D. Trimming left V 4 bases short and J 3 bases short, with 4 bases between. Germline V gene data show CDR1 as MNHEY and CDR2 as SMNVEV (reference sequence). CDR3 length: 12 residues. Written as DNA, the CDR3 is TGTGCCAGCAGTTCCATCAATCAGCCCCAGCATTTT. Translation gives CASSSINQPQHF.

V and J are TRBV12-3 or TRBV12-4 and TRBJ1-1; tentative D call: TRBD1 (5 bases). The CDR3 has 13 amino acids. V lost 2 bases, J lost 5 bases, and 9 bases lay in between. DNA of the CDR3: TGTGCCAGCAGTTTACAGGGTCGGACTGAAGCTTTCTTT. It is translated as CASSLQGRTEAFF.

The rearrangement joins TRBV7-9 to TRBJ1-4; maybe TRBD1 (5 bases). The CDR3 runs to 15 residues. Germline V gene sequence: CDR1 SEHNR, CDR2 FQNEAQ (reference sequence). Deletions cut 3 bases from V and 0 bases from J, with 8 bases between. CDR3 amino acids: CASSFGDATNEKLFF. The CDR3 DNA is TGTGCCAGCAGCTTCGGGGACGCAACTAATGAAAAACTGTTTTTT.

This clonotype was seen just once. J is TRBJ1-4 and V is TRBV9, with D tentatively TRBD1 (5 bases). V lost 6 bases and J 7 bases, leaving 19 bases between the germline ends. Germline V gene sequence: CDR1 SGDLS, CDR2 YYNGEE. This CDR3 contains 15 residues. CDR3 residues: CASTQTGEVGEKLFF. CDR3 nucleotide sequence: TGTGCCAGCACCCAAACGGGGGAGGTCGGTGAAAAACTGTTTTTT.

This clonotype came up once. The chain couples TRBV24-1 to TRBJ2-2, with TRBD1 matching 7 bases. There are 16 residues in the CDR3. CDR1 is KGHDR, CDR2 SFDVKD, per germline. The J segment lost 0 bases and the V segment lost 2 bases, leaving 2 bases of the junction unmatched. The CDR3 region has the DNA TGTGCCACCAGTGATTACGGGACAGCGAACACCGGGGAGCTGTTTTTT. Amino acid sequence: CATSDYGTANTGELFF.

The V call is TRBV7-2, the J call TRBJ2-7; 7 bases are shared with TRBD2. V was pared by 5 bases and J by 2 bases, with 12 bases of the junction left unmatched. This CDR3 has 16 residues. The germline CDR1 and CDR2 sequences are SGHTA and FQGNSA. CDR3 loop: CASSKALAGAPYEQYF. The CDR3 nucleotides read TGTGCCAGCAGCAAAGCACTGGCGGGAGCCCCCTACGAGCAGTACTTC.

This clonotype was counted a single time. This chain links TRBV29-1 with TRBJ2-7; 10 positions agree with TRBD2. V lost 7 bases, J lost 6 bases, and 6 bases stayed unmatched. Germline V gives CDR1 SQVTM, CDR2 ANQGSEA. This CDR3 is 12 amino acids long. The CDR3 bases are TGCAGCGCCGCTAGCGGGAGATTCGAGCAGTACTTC. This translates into CSAASGRFEQYF.

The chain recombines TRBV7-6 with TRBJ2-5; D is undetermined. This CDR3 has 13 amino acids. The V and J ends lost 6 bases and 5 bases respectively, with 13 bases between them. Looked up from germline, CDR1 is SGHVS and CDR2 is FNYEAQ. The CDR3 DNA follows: TGTGCCAGCAGTCTTCTAGTGTTGGAGACCCAGTACTTC. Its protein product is CASSLLVLETQYF.

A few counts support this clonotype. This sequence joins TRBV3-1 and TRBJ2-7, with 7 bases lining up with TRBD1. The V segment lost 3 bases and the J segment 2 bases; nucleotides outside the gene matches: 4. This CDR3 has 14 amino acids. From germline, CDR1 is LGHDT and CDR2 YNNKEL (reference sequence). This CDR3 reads CASSQGTGAYEQYF. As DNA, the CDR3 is TGTGCCAGCAGCCAGGGCACAGGGGCCTACGAGCAGTACTTC.

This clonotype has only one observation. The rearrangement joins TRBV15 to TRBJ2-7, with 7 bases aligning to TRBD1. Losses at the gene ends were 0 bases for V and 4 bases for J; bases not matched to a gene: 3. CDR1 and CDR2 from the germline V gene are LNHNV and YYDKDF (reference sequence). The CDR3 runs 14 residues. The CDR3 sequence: CATSRDKGQYEQYF. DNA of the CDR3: TGTGCCACCAGCAGAGATAAGGGACAGTACGAGCAGTACTTC.

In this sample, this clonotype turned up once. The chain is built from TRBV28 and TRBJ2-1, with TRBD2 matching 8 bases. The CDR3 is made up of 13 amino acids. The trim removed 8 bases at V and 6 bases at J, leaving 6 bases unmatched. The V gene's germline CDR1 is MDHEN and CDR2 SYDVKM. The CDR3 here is CASRVRGGNEQFF. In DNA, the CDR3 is TGTGCCAGCCGTGTCCGGGGGGGCAATGAGCAGTTCTTC.

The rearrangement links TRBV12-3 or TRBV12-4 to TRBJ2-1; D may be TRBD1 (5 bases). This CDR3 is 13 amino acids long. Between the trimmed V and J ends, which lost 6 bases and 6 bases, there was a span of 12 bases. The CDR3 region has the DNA TGTGCCAGCAGGGCAGGGCTGACCAATGAGCAGTTCTTC. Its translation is CASRAGLTNEQFF.

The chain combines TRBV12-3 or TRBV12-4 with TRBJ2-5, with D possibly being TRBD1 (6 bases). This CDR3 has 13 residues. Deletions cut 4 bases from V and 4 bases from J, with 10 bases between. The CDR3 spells CASSWQGRETQYF. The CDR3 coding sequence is TGTGCCAGCAGTTGGCAGGGGCGAGAGACCCAGTACTTC.

The CDR3 sequence is CAWVRDTLRGAEAFF. The CDR3 coding sequence is TGTGCCTGGGTCCGGGACACCCTTCGAGGCGCTGAAGCTTTCTTT. The chain employs TRBV30 and TRBJ1-1; D might be TRBD1 (6 bases). The length of the CDR3 is 15 residues. CDR1 is GTSNPN, CDR2 SVGIG, per germline (reference sequence). Trimming removed 5 bases at V and 6 bases at J, with 22 bases between.

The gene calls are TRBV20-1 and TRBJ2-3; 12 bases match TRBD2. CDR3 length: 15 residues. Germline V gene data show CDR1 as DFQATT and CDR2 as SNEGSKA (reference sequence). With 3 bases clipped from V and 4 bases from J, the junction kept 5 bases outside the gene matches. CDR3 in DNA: TGCAGTGCTAGCGATTCTAGCGGGAGGGCAGATACGCAGTATTTT. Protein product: CSASDSSGRADTQYF.

Here the CDR3 reads CASSPTRTTGPNEQFF. DNA of the CDR3: TGTGCCAGCAGCCCGACACGGACAACGGGCCCCAATGAGCAGTTCTTC. V usage is TRBV7-3 and J usage is TRBJ2-1; D possibly corresponds to TRBD1 (5 bases). The CDR3 has 16 residues. The V end lost 5 bases, the J end lost 6 bases, and 20 bases lay between the germline ends. The germline V gene encodes CDR1 SGHTA and CDR2 FQGTGA.

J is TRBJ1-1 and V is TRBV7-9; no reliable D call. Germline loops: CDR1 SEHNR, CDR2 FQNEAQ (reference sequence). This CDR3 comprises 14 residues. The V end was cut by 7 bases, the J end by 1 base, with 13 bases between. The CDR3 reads CASTFGRENTEAFF. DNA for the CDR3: TGTGCCAGCACCTTCGGACGGGAGAACACTGAAGCTTTCTTT.